The clone carrying this T cell receptor (beta chain) appeared a few times. Antigen unknown. Unique molecular identifiers were incorporated into the prepared TCRbeta library. TCRdb re-analysed the PCR reads in MiXCR, keeping a single row per CDR3 protein. The sample records 90,000 to 100,000 distinct CDR3 sequences, more than 20% being singletons. The data belong to a study of T-cell reconstitution after alpha-beta-depleted transplantation in children. Study-wide results and limits: Alpha-beta T cells present about two months after transplant were reported to originate from several hundred expanded graft clones. For some patients, TCRbeta diversity was high at day 60 because of recipient T cells and thymic progenitors that survived. The main origin of T-cell counts and diversity one year after transplant was newly produced T cells.

This CDR3 comprises 14 residues. Germline V CDR1 and CDR2: SGHVS, FQNEAQ. The ends were cut back, 4 bases at V and 6 bases at J, with 14 bases in the middle. This chain uses TRBV7-8 with TRBJ2-3, with no clear D. This receptor was obtained from a boy aged 2 to 10 with acute lymphoblastic leukemia, due to receive a stem cell transplant. Source: PBMCs, taken before TCRalphabeta/CD19-depleted stem cell transplant. The CDR3 protein is CASSWAVTGDTQYF. CDR3 nucleotide sequence: TGTGCCAGCAGCTGGGCCGTAACTGGGGATACGCAGTATTTT.